The source of this T cell receptor (beta chain) is a study of T cells in Graves' hyperthyroidism and ophthalmopathy. Study-wide points: In blood, most of the thyroid clonotypes expanded above 0.001 were also present. The model made its ophthalmopathy prediction, and onset followed a median approximately six months later.

Comment on this clonotype: Its antigen is unknown.

There are 15 residues in the CDR3. Looked up from germline, CDR1 is MNHGY and CDR2 is SVAAGI. V was shortened by 4 bases and J by 1 base, with 11 bases between the two germline ends. RNA transcripts were the template for amplifying TCR beta CDR3 regions. A set of HTBI primers served as the primers for a first-round RT-PCR of the TCR CDR3. TCRdb independently ran MiXCR on the multiplex PCR reads; one entry per CDR3 protein. The data show under 350,000 distinct CDR3 sequences, roughly a fifth seen once. This rearrangement joins TRBV6-9 to TRBJ1-5, with a tentative D call TRBD1 (5 bases). The clonotype was recovered from a woman aged 45-59 years with Graves' hyperthyroidism. The sequencing input was blood. Here the CDR3 DNA reads TGTGCCAGCAGTTGCTCGTCAGGGAGCAATCAGCCCCAGCATTTT. Translated: CASSCSSGSNQPQHF.